This T cell receptor beta chain is from a study of CD8 T cells in ankylosing spondylitis. The CDR3 consists of 13 residues. Per the germline V gene, CDR1 is SGHTA and CDR2 is FQGNSA. Trimming removed 8 bases at V and 0 bases at J, with 8 bases between. As the method for making TCR beta libraries, quantitative 5'-RACE with molecular barcodes was used. TCRdb re-called the 5' RACE reads through MiXCR, storing one row per CDR3 protein. The table lists roughly 130,000 distinct CDR3 sequences, roughly 8% of them singletons. The clonotype was recovered from a male donor with ankylosing spondylitis. Sequencing was carried out using synovial fluid, either unsorted or a sorted T cell fraction (not recorded which). The rearrangement joins TRBV7-2 to TRBJ2-1; D call uncertain. CDR3 in DNA: TGTGCCAGCGGTCGATTCTCCTACAATGAGCAGTTCTTC. This translates into CASGRFSYNEQFF.